A single sample gave rise to the 10 T cell receptor beta chains below, sequenced in a study of cytomegalovirus exposure and HLA in healthy donors. The PCR had 60 Vbeta and 13 Jbeta primers. Data came from immunoSEQ multiplex PCR; TCRdb stores just in-frame clones and leaves some out. The sample records some 150,000 clones, approximately 81% being singletons. The sequencing input was PBMCs. Every receptor here comes from a boy between 2 and 10 years old in good health and CMV-seronegative.

J is TRBJ2-1 and V is TRBV28, with a weak D call TRBD2 (5 bases). Germline V gene data show CDR1 as MDHEN and CDR2 as SYDVKM. V lost 9 bases, J lost 5 bases, and 17 bases lay in between. The CDR3 totals 14 residues. The CDR3 nucleotides read TGTGCCAGTGGAGACCCCGGAGGACACAATGAGCAGTTCTTC. This translates into CASGDPGGHNEQFF.

This clone has just a few counts. The chain carries TRBV4-1 and TRBJ1-2, with 10 bases fitting TRBD1. CDR1 MGHRA and CDR2 YSYEKL come from the germline V gene. The CDR3 has 16 residues. Trimming took 3 bases from V and 8 from J; bases not matched to a gene: 12. The CDR3 sequence is CASSQGPGQGIRGYTF. The CDR3, as DNA: TGCGCCAGCAGCCAGGGACCGGGACAGGGGATTCGGGGCTACACCTTC.

This clone was seen only a few times. The chain combines TRBV27 with TRBJ2-3, with D perhaps matching TRBD2 (6 bases). Trimming took off 6 bases at V and 4 bases at J, with 11 bases between the two ends. CDR1 and CDR2 (germline): MNHEY, SMNVEV (reference sequence). The length of the CDR3 is 13 residues. The CDR3 is CASSYGGSDTQYF. The CDR3 DNA reads as TGTGCCAGCAGCTACGGGGGATCAGATACGCAGTATTTT.

This rearrangement joins TRBV18 to TRBJ2-3; TRBD2 is a possible D gene (5 bases). Trimming took off 0 bases at V and 4 bases at J, with 11 bases between the two ends. The CDR3 has 15 amino acids. Germline values: CDR1 KGHSH, CDR2 LQKENI. The CDR3 DNA sequence: TGTGCCAGCTCACCACCGTCCGGGGTCCCAGATACGCAGTATTTT. It is translated as CASSPPSGVPDTQYF.

This clone has just a few counts. The chain combines TRBV5-1 with TRBJ1-4; 7 bases map to TRBD1. Germline V gene data show CDR1 as SGHRS and CDR2 as YFSETQ. V lost 0 bases and J lost 2; bases outside the gene matches: 10. This CDR3 comprises 18 residues. This chain's CDR3 is CASSLAGGGRGTNEKLFF. CDR3 DNA sequence: TGCGCCAGCAGCTTGGCCGGAGGGGGCAGGGGGACTAATGAAAAACTGTTTTTT. Full variable domain (outside the CDR3, taken from reference TRBV5-1 and TRBJ1-4): KAGVTQTPRYLIKTRGQQVTLSCSPISGHRSVSWYQQTPGQGLQFLFEYFSETQRNKGNFPGRFSGRQFSNSRSEMNVSTLELGDSALYLCASSLAGGGRGTNEKLFFGSGTQLSVL.

There are a few counts of this clone. The V call is TRBV28, the J call TRBJ2-4, with D possibly matching TRBD1 (6 bases). V lost 5 bases, J lost 3 bases, and 14 bases lay in between. The CDR3 contains 15 residues. The germline CDR1 and CDR2 sequences are MDHEN and SYDVKM. Here the CDR3 DNA reads TGTGCCAGCAGTCGGTCACAGGGCGGCAAAAACATTCAGTACTTC. It yields the protein CASSRSQGGKNIQYF. Full variable domain (missing parts from reference TRBV28 and TRBJ2-4): DVKVTQSSRYLVKRTGEKVFLECVQDMDHENMFWYRQDPGLGLRLIYFSYDVKMKEKGDIPEGYSVSREKKERFSLILESASTNQTSMYLCASSRSQGGKNIQYFGAGTRLSVL.

The V gene is TRBV10-3, the J gene TRBJ1-2; D uncertain. The CDR3 length is 12 residues. Trimming left V 8 bases short and J 4 bases short, with 11 bases between. In germline, CDR1 is ENHRY, CDR2 SYGVKD. The CDR3 nucleotides read TGTGCCATCCTACGTCCATCCTATGGCTACACCTTC. Protein product: CAILRPSYGYTF.

V and J are TRBV5-1 and TRBJ2-7, with 13 bases lining up with TRBD2. Germline values: CDR1 SGHRS, CDR2 YFSETQ. V trimming: 0 bases; J trimming: 2 bases; junction bases outside the gene matches: 8. CDR3 size: 18 residues. For the CDR3, the DNA is TGCGCCAGCAGCTTGGGGGTGAGGACTAGCGGGAGCCCCTACGAGCAGTACTTC. It encodes CASSLGVRTSGSPYEQYF. Full variable domain (rest looked up from reference TRBV5-1 and TRBJ2-7): KAGVTQTPRYLIKTRGQQVTLSCSPISGHRSVSWYQQTPGQGLQFLFEYFSETQRNKGNFPGRFSGRQFSNSRSEMNVSTLELGDSALYLCASSLGVRTSGSPYEQYFGPGTRLTVT.

This rearrangement joins TRBV7-3 to TRBJ2-7; the match to TRBD1 covers 11 bases. Germline loops: CDR1 SGHTA, CDR2 FQGTGA. J lost 5 bases, V lost 4 bases, and 4 bases had no gene match. This CDR3 is built from 14 residues. CDR3 region: CASSSWTGGHEQYF. The CDR3 nucleotides read TGTGCCAGCAGCTCCTGGACAGGGGGCCACGAGCAGTACTTC. The full variable domain, its missing parts supplied by reference TRBV7-3 and TRBJ2-7, is GAGVSQTPSNKVTEKGKYVELRCDPISGHTALYWYRQSLGQGPEFLIYFQGTGAADDSGLPNDRFFAVRPEGSVSTLKIQRTERGDSAVYLCASSSWTGGHEQYFGPGTRLTVT.

The V and J genes are TRBV7-8 and TRBJ2-7, with a possible D match to TRBD1 (5 bases). From germline, CDR1 is SGHVS and CDR2 FQNEAQ. CDR3 length: 13 residues. Trimming shortened V by 3 bases and J by 7 bases, and 13 bases separated the two germline ends. The CDR3 DNA sequence: TGTGCCAGCAGCTTGGGGCCGGGTAGTGAGCAGTACTTC. Translated, it gives CASSLGPGSEQYF.